The 19 T cell receptor beta chains in this list originate from one sample, sequenced in a study of blood T cell repertoires in COVID-19. Measured with immunoSEQ multiplex PCR; TCRdb has only the in-frame clones, and not every one. The sample holds a few hundred thousand clones, 88% seen once. Sequencing was performed on PBMCs or T cells enriched from blood (not recorded which). These receptors came from a woman aged 18-29 years who had been exposed to COVID-19.

V gene TRBV27 combines with J gene TRBJ2-7; TRBD2 aligns across 9 bases. J gave up 0 bases and V 0 bases, and 12 bases lay outside the gene matches. The CDR3 covers 19 residues. From germline, CDR1 is MNHEY and CDR2 SMNVEV (reference sequence). CDR3 sequence: CASSLSKAGGPRSSYEQYF. CDR3 bases: TGTGCCAGCAGTTTATCGAAAGCGGGGGGTCCCCGCAGCTCCTACGAGCAGTACTTC.

The chain uses TRBV28 and TRBJ2-1; D might be TRBD2 (5 bases). Trimming pared 2 bases from V and 5 bases from J, leaving 19 bases between. This CDR3 contains 17 residues. In germline, CDR1 is MDHEN, CDR2 SYDVKM. The CDR3 region has the DNA TGTGCCAGCAGTTTAACCCTAGCAAGCCATGCCGACAATGAGCAGTTCTTC. This sequence encodes CASSLTLASHADNEQFF. Full variable domain (remainder filled in from reference TRBV28 and TRBJ2-1): DVKVTQSSRYLVKRTGEKVFLECVQDMDHENMFWYRQDPGLGLRLIYFSYDVKMKEKGDIPEGYSVSREKKERFSLILESASTNQTSMYLCASSLTLASHADNEQFFGPGTRLTVL.

In this sample, this clone turned up once. The V and J genes are TRBV9 and TRBJ2-5, with 8 bases fitting TRBD2. The CDR3 is 14 residues long. Germline trimming cut 7 bases from V and 5 bases from J; bases unmatched to any gene: 10. CDR1 and CDR2 (germline): SGDLS, YYNGEE. In DNA form, the CDR3 reads TGTGCCAGCTGGTTCTGCGGGGGGTTGGAGACCCAGTACTTC. Residues: CASWFCGGLETQYF.

The gene calls are TRBV7-6 and TRBJ1-6, with D maybe TRBD1 (5 bases). Germline CDR1 is SGHVS and CDR2 is FNYEAQ. This CDR3 is 16 amino acids long. Between the trimmed V and J ends, which lost 5 bases and 4 bases, there was a span of 15 bases. In nucleotides, the CDR3 is TGTGCCAGCAGCACTCAGGGCGGAGGGTATAATTCACCCCTCCACTTT. It yields the protein CASSTQGGGYNSPLHF. Looking up the rest from reference TRBV7-6 and TRBJ1-6 gives the full variable domain: GAGVSQSPRYKVTKRGQDVALRCDPISGHVSLYWYRQALGQGPEFLTYFNYEAQQDKSGLPNDRFSAERPEGSISTLTIQRTEQRDSAMYRCASSTQGGGYNSPLHFGNGTRLTVT.

Concerning this clone: The conserved closing phenylalanine or tryptophan is absent in this CDR3, likely reflecting a read error. It is unclear where the CDR3 begins or ends on the DNA, so no DNA is shown, and the CDR3 is as TCRdb lists it. The V and J genes are TRBV7-8 and TRBJ2-7; the listed D gene, TRBD2, was not tested against the DNA. The CDR3 sequence runs 16 residues, both termini included. Germline CDR1 SGHVS, CDR2 FQNEAQ. The CDR3 here is CASSLGRGTSGGPIRI.

The chain is built from TRBV5-1 and TRBJ1-6; tentatively, D is TRBD1 (6 bases). The CDR3 sequence is 16 residues long. Germline loops: CDR1 SGHRS, CDR2 YFSETQ. The V end lost 0 bases, the J end lost 4 bases, and 11 bases lay between the germline ends. In nucleotides, the CDR3 is TGCGCCAGCAGCTTGGAAGAACAGGGATATAATTCACCCCTCCACTTT. Its protein is CASSLEEQGYNSPLHF. The full variable domain, rest sourced from reference TRBV5-1 and TRBJ1-6, is KAGVTQTPRYLIKTRGQQVTLSCSPISGHRSVSWYQQTPGQGLQFLFEYFSETQRNKGNFPGRFSGRQFSNSRSEMNVSTLELGDSALYLCASSLEEQGYNSPLHFGNGTRLTVT.

This clone was seen a single time. This chain connects TRBV28 to TRBJ1-5; 8 bases align to TRBD1. Per the germline V gene, CDR1 is MDHEN and CDR2 is SYDVKM. This CDR3 has 15 amino acids. Trimming removed 8 bases from V and 2 bases from J; junction bases left unmatched: 8. Here the CDR3 reads CASRAPGQGNQPQHF. CDR3 in DNA: TGTGCCAGCCGGGCCCCGGGACAGGGCAATCAGCCCCAGCATTTT.

The chain links TRBV6-1 to TRBJ2-2; 10 nucleotides align to TRBD2. The trim removed 0 bases at V and 4 bases at J, leaving 5 bases unmatched. The CDR3 extends over 17 amino acids. In germline, CDR1 is MNHNS, CDR2 SASEGT. The CDR3 DNA is TGTGCCAGCAGTGAAGCGCCGCTAGCGGGAGTCACCGGGGAGCTGTTTTTT. Its protein is CASSEAPLAGVTGELFF.

The chain carries TRBV30 and TRBJ1-5; D perhaps matches TRBD1 (6 bases). Trimming cost V 5 bases and J 2 bases, with 10 bases left between them. Germline-derived CDR1 and CDR2 are GTSNPN and SVGIG (reference sequence). The CDR3 totals 13 residues. The CDR3 sequence is CAWGQIGNQPQHF. The CDR3, as DNA: TGTGCCTGGGGACAGATCGGCAATCAGCCCCAGCATTTT.

The V call is TRBV11-2, the J call TRBJ2-2; TRBD2 matches 10 bases. Germline V lookup: CDR1 SGHAT, CDR2 FQNNGV. This CDR3 comprises 17 residues. V dropped 4 bases and J dropped 5; count of bases not matched to a gene: 10. The CDR3 DNA sequence: TGTGCCAGCAGCTCAAAAGCGGGAGGGGTGGGAACCGGGGAGCTGTTTTTT. It codes for CASSSKAGGVGTGELFF.

The gene calls are TRBV13 and TRBJ1-5, with D maybe TRBD1 (6 bases). V shed 4 bases and J shed 0 bases, with 16 bases lying between them. The length of the CDR3 is 17 residues. CDR1 is PRHDT, CDR2 FYEKMQ, per germline (reference sequence). In nucleotides, the CDR3 is TGTGCCAGCAGCTATACAGGGAGGGGTTATAGCAATCAGCCCCAGCATTTT. This sequence encodes CASSYTGRGYSNQPQHF. Full variable domain (remainder filled in from reference TRBV13 and TRBJ1-5): AAGVIQSPRHLIKEKRETATLKCYPIPRHDTVYWYQQGPGQDPQFLISFYEKMQSDKGSIPDRFSAQQFSDYHSELNMSSLELGDSALYFCASSYTGRGYSNQPQHFGDGTRLSIL.

The CDR3 sequence is CASSSGTPTGEQYF. CDR3 coding DNA: TGTGCCAGCAGCTCCGGAACACCTACGGGAGAGCAGTACTTC. This sequence joins TRBV7-2 and TRBJ2-7; D is possibly TRBD2 (5 bases). V was cut by 4 bases and J by 7 bases, with 17 bases left in between. Germline CDR1 is SGHTA and CDR2 is FQGNSA. The CDR3 has 14 residues.

V usage is TRBV7-9 and J usage is TRBJ1-1, with D possibly being TRBD1 (5 bases). Germline CDR1 reads SEHNR; CDR2 reads FQNEAQ (reference sequence). The CDR3 is 16 amino acids. Trimming left V 3 bases short and J 4 bases short, with 18 bases between. The CDR3 loop reads CASSLGQGFGFTEAFF. The CDR3 region has the DNA TGTGCCAGCAGCTTGGGGCAGGGCTTTGGATTCACTGAAGCTTTCTTT.

With regard to this clone: This CDR3 is also generated by other DNA sequences in the sample. CDR3 in amino acids: CASSLPQGGGYTF. CDR3 bases: TGTGCCAGCAGTTTACCCCAGGGCGGTGGCTACACCTTC. The chain couples TRBV28 to TRBJ1-2, with D possibly TRBD1 on 5 matching bases. The CDR3 is 13 residues long. The V gene lost 2 bases and the J gene lost 7 bases, with 11 bases spanning the gap. The germline CDR1 and CDR2 sequences are MDHEN and SYDVKM.

J is TRBJ1-5 and V is TRBV5-1; tentatively, D is TRBD1 (5 bases). The CDR3 runs 17 residues. Germline-derived CDR1 and CDR2 are SGHRS and YFSETQ. V gave up 0 bases and J gave up 0 bases, with 13 bases separating them. CDR3 region: CASSLGQTSNSNQPQHF. The CDR3 nucleotides read TGCGCCAGCAGCTTGGGACAGACTTCTAATAGCAATCAGCCCCAGCATTTT.

The V and J genes are TRBV11-2 and TRBJ2-7; no firm D call. This CDR3 has 15 residues. The germline V gene encodes CDR1 SGHAT and CDR2 FQNNGV. Trimming cost V 5 bases and J 7 bases, with 21 bases left between them. The CDR3: CASSPALSLSQEQYF. The CDR3 coding sequence is TGTGCCAGCAGCCCCGCGCTAAGCCTCTCACAGGAGCAGTACTTC.

The chain combines TRBV15 with TRBJ2-5; 7 bases are a match to TRBD1. CDR3 length equals 15 residues. Trimming cost V 2 bases and J 5 bases; bases outside gene matches: 8. CDR1 LNHNV and CDR2 YYDKDF come from the germline V gene (reference sequence). The CDR3 region is CATSRSPGGWETQYF. In DNA form, the CDR3 reads TGTGCCACCAGCAGATCCCCAGGGGGTTGGGAGACCCAGTACTTC.

A single count supports this clone. The chain uses TRBV10-3 and TRBJ2-3; a possible D gene is TRBD1 (5 bases). Germline CDR1 and CDR2: ENHRY and SYGVKD. CDR3 length: 15 amino acids. V was clipped by 10 bases and J by 0 bases, with 17 bases between them. In DNA form, the CDR3 reads TGTGCCACCCGGCCGGGTGGGGCTAGCACAGATACGCAGTATTTT. This encodes CATRPGGASTDTQYF.

The chain couples TRBV5-1 to TRBJ2-5, with 7 bases lining up with TRBD2. The CDR3 sequence is 13 residues long. J was trimmed by 5 bases and V by 4 bases; bases with no gene match: 5. The germline V gene encodes CDR1 SGHRS and CDR2 YFSETQ. CDR3 coding DNA: TGCGCCAGCAGCGGAACTAGCGTGGAGACCCAGTACTTC. Translation: CASSGTSVETQYF.